This T cell receptor beta chain derives from a study of graft-versus-host responses after intestinal transplantation. Study background: Anti-thymocyte globulin induction, then tacrolimus and steroids for 3 to 4 years, went to all recipients.

Using immunoSEQ multiplex PCR, the repertoire was profiled, and TCRdb retains in-frame clones only, with some absent. The profile shows about 14,000 clones, around 95% of them singletons. Comments on this clone: Antigen specificity is unknown.

Study findings and constraints: Detected in recipient marrow were GvH clones, some of which were first observed in ileum or blood. Allograft graft-versus-host to host-versus-graft clonal ratios ran high in patients with graft-donor T cell macrochimerism. Circulating GvH clones peaking coincided with falling HvG clones soon after transplant.

In germline, CDR1 is SGHVS, CDR2 FQNEAQ. This CDR3 is 16 amino acids long. V was cut by 0 bases and J by 8 bases, with 16 bases left in between. This TCR came from a human patient who received an intestinal transplant, so some T cells may come from the graft donor. The specimen comprised PBMCs, sampled 9 days after transplant. The chain uses TRBV7-8 and TRBJ1-4; the D is unclear. The CDR3 loop is CASSLATAGRVEKLFF. The CDR3 region has the DNA TGTGCCAGCAGCTTAGCCACCGCGGGGAGGGTAGAAAAACTGTTTTTT.